The 23 T cell receptor beta chains below come from one sample, sequenced in a study of shared T cell receptors in the human thymus. TCRdb keeps only in-frame clones here, not all; method: immunoSEQ multiplex PCR. Among hundreds of thousands of clones, 80% to 90% were seen once, and the ten largest hold roughly 0.0094%. The same sample was also studied in work on human thymus T cells.

Source material: thymocytes. These receptors came from a boy under two years old with a congenital heart defect.

V is TRBV28 and J is TRBJ2-7; a weak D match, TRBD2 (7 bases). Per the germline V gene, CDR1 is MDHEN and CDR2 is SYDVKM. This CDR3 is built from 15 residues. With 5 bases removed from V and 1 base from J, the gap between germline ends came to 15 bases. This CDR3 reads CASSQRGDTSYEQYF. As DNA, the CDR3 is TGTGCCAGCAGTCAACGGGGGGACACATCCTACGAGCAGTACTTC.

The chain is built from TRBV14 and TRBJ2-1; D is ambiguous. This CDR3 contains 14 residues. CDR1 SGHDN and CDR2 FVKESK come from the germline V gene. With 4 bases removed from V and 6 bases from J, the gap between germline ends came to 13 bases. The CDR3 DNA reads as TGTGCCAGCAGCCTAACCGGTTCAGGCAATGAGCAGTTCTTC. Translating it yields CASSLTGSGNEQFF.

The rearrangement joins TRBV5-1 to TRBJ1-4; 9 nucleotides agree with TRBD1. The V gene end was trimmed by 3 bases and the J gene end by 4 bases; junction bases not matched to a gene: 7. The CDR3 has 16 residues. Germline-derived CDR1 and CDR2 are SGHRS and YFSETQ. The CDR3 is CASSSRGTGRNEKLFF. In nucleotides, the CDR3 is TGCGCCAGCAGCTCGCGGGGGACAGGGCGTAATGAAAAACTGTTTTTT.

The V call is TRBV28, the J call TRBJ2-5; TRBD2 is a possible D gene (6 bases). Trimming cost V 5 bases and J 2 bases, with 18 bases left between them. The CDR3 sequence is 16 residues long. Germline lookup yields CDR1 MDHEN and CDR2 SYDVKM. The CDR3 spells CASSRPGLEHQETQYF. The CDR3 DNA is TGTGCCAGCAGTCGGCCGGGACTCGAACATCAAGAGACCCAGTACTTC.

This chain connects TRBV2 to TRBJ1-2; 7 bases agree with TRBD1. The CDR3 is 12 amino acids. Germline CDR1 and CDR2: SNHLY and FYNNEI. The J segment lost 8 bases and the V segment lost 11 bases, leaving 11 bases of the junction unmatched. Here the CDR3 reads CAENAGGRGYTF. CDR3 sequence (DNA): TGTGCCGAAAACGCAGGGGGGAGAGGCTACACCTTC.

The chain carries TRBV7-2 and TRBJ2-5; TRBD2 matches at 8 bases. The V gene end was trimmed by 2 bases and the J gene end by 3 bases; junction bases not matched to a gene: 8. Germline values: CDR1 SGHTA, CDR2 FQGNSA. The CDR3 has 16 residues. The CDR3 sequence is CASSLSDILAEETQYF. The CDR3 DNA reads TGTGCCAGCAGCTTATCGGACATACTAGCGGAAGAGACCCAGTACTTC.

The chain recombines TRBV5-1 with TRBJ2-3; 8 positions agree with TRBD1. Germline V gives CDR1 SGHRS, CDR2 YFSETQ. The CDR3 has 17 amino acids. V dropped 0 bases and J dropped 1; count of bases not matched to a gene: 7. CDR3 DNA: TGCGCCAGCAGCTTGGCTGACAGGGGTGAGGGCACAGATACGCAGTATTTT. Translated, it gives CASSLADRGEGTDTQYF.

Of note for this clone: This specimen includes other DNA sequences encoding the same CDR3. The chain uses TRBV27 and TRBJ2-7; TRBD2 is a possible D gene (5 bases). CDR1 MNHEY and CDR2 SMNVEV come from the germline V gene (reference sequence). The V gene lost 3 bases and the J gene lost 1 base, with 7 bases spanning the gap. This CDR3 has 13 residues. This chain's CDR3 is CASSFRGSYEQYF. The CDR3, as DNA: TGTGCCAGCAGTTTCCGCGGGTCCTACGAGCAGTACTTC.

The V gene is TRBV4-3, the J gene TRBJ1-1; 9 bases fit TRBD1. Germline V gene lookup returns CDR1 LGHNA and CDR2 YSLEER. With V trimmed by 3 bases and J by 5 bases, 16 bases remained unmatched. The CDR3 loop spans 18 amino acids. This CDR3 is CASSHHLRGQGLSTEAFF. CDR3 nucleotide sequence: TGCGCCAGCAGCCATCATCTTCGGGGACAGGGTTTATCGACTGAAGCTTTCTTT.

The rearrangement links TRBV30 to TRBJ2-1; 7 bases are shared with TRBD1. V lost 4 bases and J lost 4; bases outside the gene matches: 7. Germline values: CDR1 GTSNPN, CDR2 SVGIG (reference sequence). CDR3 length equals 14 residues. CDR3 loop: CAWTKGTVYNEQFF. CDR3 sequence (DNA): TGTGCCTGGACCAAGGGGACAGTGTACAATGAGCAGTTCTTC.

This chain's CDR3 is CASSIHRGRVGELFF. DNA for the CDR3: TGTGCCAGCAGCATCCACAGGGGGCGGGTCGGGGAGCTGTTTTTT. The rearrangement joins TRBV7-8 to TRBJ2-2, with 9 bases matching TRBD1. The CDR3 contains 15 residues. The junction had 8 bases not matched to a gene; V was cut back by 5 bases and J by 7 bases. Germline CDR1 reads SGHVS; CDR2 reads FQNEAQ.

This chain links TRBV27 with TRBJ1-2, with D possibly being TRBD1 (6 bases). Germline V gene data show CDR1 as MNHEY and CDR2 as SMNVEV (reference sequence). This CDR3 has 15 amino acids. V lost 5 bases to trimming and J lost 5 bases, with 18 bases between them. The CDR3 sequence is CASSPSPTGIYGYTF. DNA for the CDR3: TGTGCCAGCAGTCCCAGCCCCACAGGGATTTATGGCTACACCTTC.

The chain joins TRBV28 to TRBJ2-7, with D possibly TRBD2 on 5 matching bases. This CDR3 spans 18 amino acids. Germline loops: CDR1 MDHEN, CDR2 SYDVKM. Trimming took off 6 bases at V and 1 base at J, with 25 bases between the two ends. For the CDR3, the DNA is TGTGCCAGCAGCCTAAGTGGGAGCAACGGCAGCAGATCCTACGAGCAGTACTTC. Translation: CASSLSGSNGSRSYEQYF.

This clone was seen a few times. The chain recombines TRBV20-1 with TRBJ1-2, with a tentative D call TRBD1 (5 bases). Germline CDR1 is DFQATT and CDR2 is SNEGSKA (reference sequence). There are 11 residues in the CDR3. V gave up 4 bases and J gave up 4 bases, with 7 bases separating them. The CDR3 loop is CSATGPYGYTF. CDR3 nucleotides: TGCAGTGCTACAGGGCCCTATGGCTACACCTTC.

The chain is built from TRBV7-9 and TRBJ2-1, with TRBD2 matching 7 bases. This CDR3 has 15 amino acids. Germline V gene sequence: CDR1 SEHNR, CDR2 FQNEAQ (reference sequence). V was pared by 5 bases and J by 6 bases, with 10 bases of the junction left unmatched. The chain's CDR3 is CASSPPGGEGNEQFF. Here the CDR3 DNA reads TGTGCCAGCAGCCCCCCTGGGGGGGAAGGCAATGAGCAGTTCTTC.

The chain joins TRBV28 to TRBJ2-7; 7 bases are a match to TRBD2. V shed 8 bases, J shed 7 bases, and the junction held 17 bases outside the gene matches. Germline V gene data show CDR1 as MDHEN and CDR2 as SYDVKM. The CDR3 runs 15 residues. Here the CDR3 DNA reads TGTGCCAGCCGCCGGGTTGGGGGGAGGGCGGGTGAGCAGTACTTC. It codes for CASRRVGGRAGEQYF.

The chain uses TRBV7-2 and TRBJ2-5, with 9 positions matching TRBD2. CDR3 length: 15 residues. J lost 7 bases, V lost 7 bases, and 13 bases had no gene match. Per germline, CDR1 SGHTA and CDR2 FQGNSA. The CDR3 DNA reads as TGTGCCAGCACCTTTTGGCGGGGGGGCCGATGGACCCAGTACTTC. Protein product: CASTFWRGGRWTQYF.

The gene calls are TRBV25-1 and TRBJ2-5, with a weak D call TRBD1 (6 bases). From germline, CDR1 is MGHDK and CDR2 SYGVNS. CDR3 length: 18 amino acids. V lost 5 bases and J lost 0, with 22 bases in between. The CDR3 DNA sequence: TGTGCCAGCAGTTCGCTAAACAGGGACCGACTGAACCAAGAGACCCAGTACTTC. Protein product: CASSSLNRDRLNQETQYF. The full variable domain, completed using reference TRBV25-1 and TRBJ2-5, is EADIYQTPRYLVIGTGKKITLECSQTMGHDKMYWYQQDPGMELHLIHYSYGVNSTEKGDLSSESTVSRIRTEHFPLTLESARPSHTSQYLCASSSLNRDRLNQETQYFGPGTRLLVL.

This clone was recorded once. The rearrangement uses TRBV30 and TRBJ2-6; the D is unclear. The CDR3 consists of 14 residues. V lost 4 bases to trimming and J lost 1 base, with 8 bases between them. The germline CDR1 and CDR2 sequences are GTSNPN and SVGIG (reference sequence). The CDR3 is CAWIPRSGANVLTF. The CDR3, as DNA: TGTGCCTGGATCCCGAGATCTGGGGCCAACGTCCTGACTTTC.

The V call is TRBV5-6, the J call TRBJ2-3; 10 positions match TRBD2. V shed 3 bases and J 0 bases; nucleotides not matched to a gene: 7. Per germline, CDR1 SGHDT and CDR2 YYEEEE. The CDR3 spans 17 residues. The CDR3 region is CASSSVAGGTSTDTQYF. Written as DNA, the CDR3 is TGTGCCAGCAGCTCCGTAGCGGGGGGTACGAGCACAGATACGCAGTATTTT.

The chain couples TRBV4-1 to TRBJ2-1, with TRBD2 as a possible D gene (5 bases). The CDR3 has 13 amino acids. Germline CDR1 MGHRA, CDR2 YSYEKL. Trimming took 2 bases from V and 7 from J, leaving 9 bases between them. CDR3: CASSQISGNEQFF. The DNA of the CDR3 is TGCGCCAGCAGCCAAATCTCGGGAAATGAGCAGTTCTTC.

The J gene is TRBJ2-5, the V gene TRBV5-6; D is possibly TRBD1 (5 bases). Judging by the DNA end, TRBJ2-7 fits better; the J call may be wrong. This CDR3 spans 14 amino acids. Germline lookup yields CDR1 SGHDT and CDR2 YYEEEE. CDR3 sequence: CASSASGSSYEQYF. DNA for the CDR3: TGTGCCAGCAGCGCCTCAGGGTCATCCTACGAGCAGTACTTC.

V usage is TRBV6-5 and J usage is TRBJ1-1, with TRBD1 matching over 7 bases. Trimming removed 6 bases from V and 3 bases from J; junction bases left unmatched: 4. Germline CDR1 is MNHEY and CDR2 is SVGAGI. This CDR3 has 13 amino acids. The CDR3 here is CASSDREDTEAFF. The CDR3 DNA reads as TGTGCCAGCAGCGACAGGGAGGACACTGAAGCTTTCTTT.